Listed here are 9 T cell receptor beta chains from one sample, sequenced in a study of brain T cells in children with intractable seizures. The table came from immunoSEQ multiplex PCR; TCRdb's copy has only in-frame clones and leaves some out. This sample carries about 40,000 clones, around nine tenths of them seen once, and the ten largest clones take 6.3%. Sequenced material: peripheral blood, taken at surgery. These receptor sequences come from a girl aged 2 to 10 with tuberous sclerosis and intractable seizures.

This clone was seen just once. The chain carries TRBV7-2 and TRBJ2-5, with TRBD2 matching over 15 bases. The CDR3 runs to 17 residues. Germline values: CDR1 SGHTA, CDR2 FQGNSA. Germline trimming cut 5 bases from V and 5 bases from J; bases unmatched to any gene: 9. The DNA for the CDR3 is TGTGCCAGCAGCCTCGGACTAGCGGGGGGGCCGCGGGAGACCCAGTACTTC. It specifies CASSLGLAGGPRETQYF.

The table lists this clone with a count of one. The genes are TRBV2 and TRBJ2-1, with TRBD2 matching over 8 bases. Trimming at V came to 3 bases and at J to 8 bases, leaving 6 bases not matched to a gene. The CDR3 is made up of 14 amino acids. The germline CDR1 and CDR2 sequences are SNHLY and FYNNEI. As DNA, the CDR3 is TGTGCCAGCAGTGAGGGACTAGGTAGCTATGAGCAGTTCTTC. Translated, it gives CASSEGLGSYEQFF.

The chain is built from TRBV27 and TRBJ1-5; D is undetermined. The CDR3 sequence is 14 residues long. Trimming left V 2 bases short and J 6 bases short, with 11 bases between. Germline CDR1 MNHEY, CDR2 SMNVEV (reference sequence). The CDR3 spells CASSLVGSGQPQHF. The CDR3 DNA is TGTGCCAGCAGTTTAGTAGGATCGGGTCAGCCCCAGCATTTT.

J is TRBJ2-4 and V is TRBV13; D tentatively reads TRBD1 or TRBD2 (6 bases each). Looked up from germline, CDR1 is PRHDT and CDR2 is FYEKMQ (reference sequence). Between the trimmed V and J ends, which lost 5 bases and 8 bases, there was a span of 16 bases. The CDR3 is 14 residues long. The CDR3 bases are TGTGCCAGCAGCCCCGCAGGTAGGGGGGACATTCAGTACTTC. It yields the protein CASSPAGRGDIQYF.

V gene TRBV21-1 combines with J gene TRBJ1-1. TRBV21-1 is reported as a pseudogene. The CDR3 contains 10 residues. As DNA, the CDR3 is TGTGCCAGCAGGGACACTGAAGCTTTCTTT. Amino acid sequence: CASRDTEAFF.

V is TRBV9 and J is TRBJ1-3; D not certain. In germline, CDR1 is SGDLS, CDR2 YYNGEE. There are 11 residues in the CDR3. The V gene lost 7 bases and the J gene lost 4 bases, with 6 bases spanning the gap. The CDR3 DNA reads TGTGCCAGCCGAGCCGGAAACACCATATATTTT. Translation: CASRAGNTIYF.

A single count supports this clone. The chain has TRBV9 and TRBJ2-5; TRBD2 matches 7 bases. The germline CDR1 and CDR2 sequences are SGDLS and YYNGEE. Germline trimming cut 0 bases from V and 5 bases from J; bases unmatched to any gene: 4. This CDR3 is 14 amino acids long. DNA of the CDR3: TGTGCCAGCAGCGTAGCTAAGGGAGGGGAGACCCAGTACTTC. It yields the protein CASSVAKGGETQYF.

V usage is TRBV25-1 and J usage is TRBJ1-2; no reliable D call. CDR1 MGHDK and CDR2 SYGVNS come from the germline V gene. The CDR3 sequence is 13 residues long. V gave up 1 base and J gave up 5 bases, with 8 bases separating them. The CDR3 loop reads CASSESPAYGYTF. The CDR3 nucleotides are TGTGCCAGCAGTGAATCCCCGGCTTATGGCTACACCTTC.

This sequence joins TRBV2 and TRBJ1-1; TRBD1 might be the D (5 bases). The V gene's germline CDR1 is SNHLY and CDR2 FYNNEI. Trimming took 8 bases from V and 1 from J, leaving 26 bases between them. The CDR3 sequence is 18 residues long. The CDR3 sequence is CASVPWVQGLGRNTEAFF. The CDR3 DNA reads TGTGCCAGCGTGCCTTGGGTGCAGGGCTTGGGGAGGAACACTGAAGCTTTCTTT.